A selection of T cell receptor beta chains follows, all from one sample in a study of T cell responses to AZD1222 COVID-19 vaccine. The table came from immunoSEQ multiplex PCR; TCRdb's copy has only in-frame clones and leaves some out. The table has about 140,000 clones, around 90% seen once. Sequenced here: peripheral blood, sampled on day 0 of AZD1222 vaccination. The receptors were gathered from an adult in good health. The conserved cysteine and the conserved F or W are not part of the CDR3 here. Each record gives: J gene, clone size, V gene, CDR3 protein. Where a row states a size, it is once, few, many or the class of an expanded clone; other rows omit it.

TRBJ1-5 | NA | TRBV27 | ASRTRQVNQPQH
TRBJ2-1 | NA | TRBV5-4 | ASSAGGLAPNEQF
TRBJ1-1 | NA | TRBV30 | AWRNRMNTEAF
TRBJ2-7 | NA | TRBV28 | ASRPAGPYEQY
TRBJ1-4 | NA | TRBV6-5 | ASSTDSYNEKLF
TRBJ1-4 | NA | TRBV7-2 | ASSPRGQSEKLF
TRBJ2-3 | NA | TRBV6-6 | ASSYSRGSTDTQY
TRBJ1-1 | NA | TRBV28 | ASRSGGSEGTEAF
TRBJ1-2 | NA | TRBV7-8 | ASSPRILDNNYGYT
TRBJ2-4 | NA | TRBV19 | AAGGTPY
TRBJ1-5 | once | TRBV10-3 | AISGLGTGVQPQH
TRBJ1-6 | NA | TRBV25-1 | ASSRLFDSPLH
TRBJ1-4 | once | TRBV7-2 | ASSLGAGLKLF
TRBJ1-2 | NA | TRBV5-4 | ASSSGVLGGYT
TRBJ2-7 | few | TRBV5-6 | ASSQATGEQY
TRBJ2-1 | NA | TRBV29-1 | SVEGTSGSDEQF
TRBJ1-3 | NA | TRBV15 | ATSRDSPASGNTIY
TRBJ1-3 | NA | TRBV20-1 | SASAGTGNTIY
TRBJ1-1 | NA | TRBV2 | ASNRDGTNTEAF
TRBJ1-4 | NA | TRBV13 | ASSSQSQREEKLF
TRBJ1-1 | NA | TRBV11-2 | ASSFHTVAFLNTEAF
TRBJ1-1 | NA | TRBV2 | ASSEALGGTEAF
TRBJ2-1 | NA | TRBV25-1 | ASSARLPSESDEQF
TRBJ1-1 | NA | TRBV5-1 | ASSLVGGKNTEAF
TRBJ1-2 | NA | TRBV30 | APCGDPLPNYGYT
TRBJ1-2 | NA | TRBV15 | ATSRDFRLNYGYT
TRBJ1-4 | once | TRBV6-5 | ASSYRPVNEKLF
TRBJ2-1 | NA | TRBV28 | ASSFGGSYNEQF
TRBJ2-1 | NA | TRBV6-5 | ASRGTGPTHDEQF
TRBJ2-7 | NA | TRBV9 | ASSDGQGRSYEQY
TRBJ2-1 | NA | TRBV7-8 | ASKVEASGIYNEQF
TRBJ2-3 | NA | TRBV5-1 | ASSQNGAHTQY
TRBJ2-7 | NA | TRBV5-8 | ASSFGQGAYKISYEQY
TRBJ1-2 | NA | TRBV7-2 | ASSPGPSYGYT
TRBJ2-5 | once | TRBV28 | ASSRLAGGPGGY
TRBJ1-5 | few | TRBV7-2 | ASSPGGSSNQPQH
TRBJ1-1 | NA | TRBV6-5 | ASSQRQGNTEAF
TRBJ2-3 | NA | TRBV6-1 | ASREAVSTRPQY
TRBJ1-2 | NA | TRBV12-3/TRBV12-4 | ASRGQPGGYT
TRBJ2-7 | NA | TRBV28 | ASSSTGHINTEQY
TRBJ2-7 | NA | TRBV7-3 | ASSLGAYGEQY
TRBJ1-3 | NA | TRBV4-3 | ASSQDSRTGGNTIY
TRBJ1-4 | NA | TRBV6-6 | ASSYLLAATNEKLF
TRBJ1-2 | NA | TRBV19 | ASSIEGKVSRYT
TRBJ2-1 | NA | TRBV7-2 | ASSLRTSGSSYNEQF
TRBJ2-7 | NA | TRBV4-1 | ASSQDQMVGYEQY
TRBJ1-5 | NA | TRBV5-1 | ASSLNQPQH
TRBJ1-4 | NA | TRBV5-1 | ASSSATGVEKLF
TRBJ1-2 | NA | TRBV6-5 | ASSYSRGVNYGYT